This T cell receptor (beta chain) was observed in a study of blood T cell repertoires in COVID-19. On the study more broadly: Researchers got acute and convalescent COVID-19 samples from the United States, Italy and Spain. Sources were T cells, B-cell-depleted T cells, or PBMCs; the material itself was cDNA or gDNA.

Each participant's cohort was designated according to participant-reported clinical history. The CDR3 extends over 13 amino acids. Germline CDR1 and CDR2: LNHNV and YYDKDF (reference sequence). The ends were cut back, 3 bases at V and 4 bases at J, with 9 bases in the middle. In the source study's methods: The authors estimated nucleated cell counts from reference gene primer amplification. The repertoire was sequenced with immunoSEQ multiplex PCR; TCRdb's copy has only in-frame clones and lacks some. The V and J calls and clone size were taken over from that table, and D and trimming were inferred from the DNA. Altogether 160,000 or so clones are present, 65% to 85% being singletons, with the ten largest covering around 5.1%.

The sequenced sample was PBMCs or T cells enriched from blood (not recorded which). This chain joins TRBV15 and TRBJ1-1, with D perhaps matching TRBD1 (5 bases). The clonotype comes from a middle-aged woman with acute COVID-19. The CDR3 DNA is TGTGCCACCAGCAGGAGGGGAGGCACTGAAGCTTTCTTT. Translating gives CATSRRGGTEAFF.